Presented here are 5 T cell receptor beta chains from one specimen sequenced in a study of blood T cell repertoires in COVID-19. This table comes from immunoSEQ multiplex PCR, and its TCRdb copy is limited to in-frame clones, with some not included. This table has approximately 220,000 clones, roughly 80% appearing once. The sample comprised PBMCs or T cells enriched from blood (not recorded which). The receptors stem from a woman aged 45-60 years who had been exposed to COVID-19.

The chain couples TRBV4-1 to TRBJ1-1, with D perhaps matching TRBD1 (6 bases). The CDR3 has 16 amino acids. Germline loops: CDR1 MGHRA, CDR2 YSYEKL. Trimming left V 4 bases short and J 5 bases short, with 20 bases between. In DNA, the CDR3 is TGCGCCAGCAGCCGATTGGACAGCGCCCGAGGGACTGAAGCTTTCTTT. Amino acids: CASSRLDSARGTEAFF.

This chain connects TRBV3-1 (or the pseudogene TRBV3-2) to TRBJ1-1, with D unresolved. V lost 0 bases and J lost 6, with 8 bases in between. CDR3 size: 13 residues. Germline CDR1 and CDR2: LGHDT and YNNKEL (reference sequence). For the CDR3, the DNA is TGTGCCAGCAGCCAAGATCTCGGTGCTGAAGCTTTCTTT. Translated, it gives CASSQDLGAEAFF.

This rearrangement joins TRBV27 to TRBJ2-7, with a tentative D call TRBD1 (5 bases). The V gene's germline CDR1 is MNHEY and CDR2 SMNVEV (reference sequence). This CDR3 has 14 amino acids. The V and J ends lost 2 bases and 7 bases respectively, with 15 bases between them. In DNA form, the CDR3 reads TGTGCCAGCAGTTTAACGCGGCAGCAGGGAGAGCAGTACTTC. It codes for CASSLTRQQGEQYF.

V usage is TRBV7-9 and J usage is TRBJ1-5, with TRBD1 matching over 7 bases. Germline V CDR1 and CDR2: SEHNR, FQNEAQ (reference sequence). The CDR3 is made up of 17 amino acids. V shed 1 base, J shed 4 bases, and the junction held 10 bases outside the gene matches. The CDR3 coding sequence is TGTGCCAGCAGCTTAGGGAGTGCAGGGGGTCGAAATCAGCCCCAGCATTTT. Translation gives CASSLGSAGGRNQPQHF.

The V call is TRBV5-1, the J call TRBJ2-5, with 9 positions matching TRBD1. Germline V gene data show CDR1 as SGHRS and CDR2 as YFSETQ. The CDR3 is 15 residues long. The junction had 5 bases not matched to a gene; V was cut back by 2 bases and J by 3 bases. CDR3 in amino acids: CASSFGDRVKETQYF. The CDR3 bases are TGCGCCAGCAGCTTTGGGGACAGGGTCAAAGAGACCCAGTACTTC.